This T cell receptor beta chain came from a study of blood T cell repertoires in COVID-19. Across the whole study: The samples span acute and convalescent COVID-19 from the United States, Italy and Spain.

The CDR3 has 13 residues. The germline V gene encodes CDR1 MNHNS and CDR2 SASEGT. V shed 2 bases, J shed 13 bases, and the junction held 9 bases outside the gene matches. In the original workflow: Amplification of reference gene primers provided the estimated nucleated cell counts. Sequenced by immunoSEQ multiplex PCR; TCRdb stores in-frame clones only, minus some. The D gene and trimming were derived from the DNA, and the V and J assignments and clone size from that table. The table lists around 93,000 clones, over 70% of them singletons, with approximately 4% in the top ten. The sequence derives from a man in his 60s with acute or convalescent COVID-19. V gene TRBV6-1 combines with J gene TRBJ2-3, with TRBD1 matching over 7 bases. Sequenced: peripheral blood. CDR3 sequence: CASSETSDRAKYF. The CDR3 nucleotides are TGTGCCAGCAGTGAAACGTCTGACAGGGCGAAGTATTTT.